One TCR beta chain is described in this entry. The data were obtained in a study of OX40 agonist ivuxolimab in advanced cancers. Produced via immunoSEQ multiplex PCR; TCRdb's table is partial and in-frame only. The table records nearly 80,000 clones, approximately 94% of them present only once. This TCR was recovered from an adult with an advanced solid tumor such as melanoma, head and neck, liver or kidney cancer. This specimen was CD4+ or CD8+ T cells sorted from blood, taken in a trial of the OX40 agonist ivuxolimab.

CDR3 sequence (DNA): TGCAGCGTTGGAGGCAGGGACACTGAAGCTTTCTTT. It specifies CSVGGRDTEAFF. The rearrangement uses TRBV29-1 and TRBJ1-1, with D tentatively TRBD1 (5 bases). The germline CDR1 and CDR2 sequences are SQVTM and ANQGSEA. The germline V and J ends were trimmed by 4 bases and 3 bases, with 9 bases remaining between them. CDR3 length: 12 residues.